The text below deals with one T cell receptor beta chain. Its antigen is unknown. CD4+ and CD8+ T cells were sorted from PBMCs. These data belong to a study of CD8+ T cells in alopecia areata. Study observations and caveats: Sequencing of scalp samples also captures resident alphabeta T cells of normal skin.

This CDR3 contains 16 residues. Germline values: CDR1 MNHEY, CDR2 SMNVEV (reference sequence). V dropped 1 base and J dropped 7; count of bases not matched to a gene: 8. Isolated RNA was reverse transcribed into cDNA used as the sequencing template. Assay: immunoSEQ multiplex PCR; the TCRdb copy retains only in-frame clones and omits some. This table holds approximately 130,000 clones, 47% found once. The source of this sequence is a human donor with alopecia areata. The specimen sequenced was NKG2D-low CD8+ T cells sorted from blood. The chain links TRBV27 to TRBJ1-1; 11 bases line up with TRBD1. Here the CDR3 reads CASSLYLGTGGDEAFF. CDR3 nucleotide sequence: TGTGCCAGCAGTTTATATCTGGGGACAGGGGGGGATGAAGCTTTCTTT.